This record concerns one TCR beta chain sequence. This receptor's antigen is unknown. No per-base quality is available; no much larger clone lies one base away. This sample stems from a study of CD4 T cells in relation to SARS-CoV-2 and coronaviruses (dated by TCRdb to about 2021). For context, the study as a whole: In the ViraFEST assay, PBMCs were grown with antigen for approximately 10 days, and TCR beta CDR3s were then sequenced to identify antigen-specific clonal expansions. An HIV-1 Nef peptide pool or a culture without peptide was used as the negative reference condition. Shared crossreactive spike epitopes were mapped to their HLA restriction using patient-derived lymphoblastoid cell lines. At the level of individual TCR clonotypes, the study measured memory CD4+ T cell crossreactivity between SARS-CoV-2 spike protein and common cold coronavirus spike proteins. The Adaptive Biotechnologies TCR-sequencing kit was used to sequence samples from a few pre-COVID donors and the naive versus memory experiments, whereas other data were Illumina-based. A different, Illumina-based TCR-beta assay was used to sequence expansion assays from other donors in the study.

The research as a whole found: The study was constrained by small numbers of patients and of tested TCRs. Crossreactive clones showed significantly weaker SARS-CoV-2-driven expansion than monoreactive clones, consistent with antigenic imprinting. Crossreactivity analysis was centred on spike protein, so crossreactivity against other viral proteins was not assessed. In 65% to 70% of donors, memory CD4+ clonotypes turned up that crossrecognized SARS-CoV-2 and at least one common cold coronavirus spike. Pre-pandemic and post-infection samples were not both contributed by any donor, so tracing of the source of pre-existing responses was limited.

There are 14 amino acids in the CDR3, from cysteine to phenylalanine inclusive. The retained sequence is limited to the CDR3, 42 bases, with the frame set at the first base. V and J are trimmed by 6 bases and 4 bases, and the gene matches miss 8 bases of the junction. Per the germline V gene, MGHDK is the CDR1 and SYGVNS is the CDR2. The library was generated by the immunoSEQ multiplex PCR assay. In the original analysis: During preprocessing, nonproductive sequences were removed, along with CDR3s that did not begin with C, did not end with F or W, or were shorter than 7 amino acids. Antigen-specific clonotypes were called with the MANAFEST web app, based on expansion relative to reference and other culture wells. A clone was considered positive if significant expansion relative to the reference culture was observed in 2 of 3 replicate wells at an FDR below 0.05. To be called positive, a clone also had to show significant expansion compared with every other tandem well and an odds ratio greater than 5. CDR3 homology was measured as pairwise Levenshtein distance, computed with the stringdist R package after trimming three terminal residues from each end. Entries here come from immuneACCESS through TCRdb and include only in-frame sequences with V and J called. Some clones fail to appear in such tables; in the studies checked, an unresolved V gene covers under half of the shortfall, and the cause of the remainder is unknown. V, J and clone size are taken as reported in that table, and D and trimming were inferred from the DNA itself. For this sample there are about 12,000 clones; 69% appear just once. The top ten constitute approximately 7.5% of the sample.

CD4+ T cells from unexposed donors were collected before the COVID-19 pandemic (2011-2018). Following 10 days of culture, the EasySep CD4+ T cell isolation kit was used to isolate CD4+ T cells. Unexposed donor CD4+ T cells were tested for reactivity to SARS-CoV-2 S and N and four common cold coronavirus spike pools, as cell number allowed. Each well received around 1.8 million PBMCs, cultured in IMDM supplemented with around 4.7% human AB serum and around 10 IU/ml IL-2. Half of the culture medium was replaced with fresh IL-2-containing medium on days 3 and 7. Each peptide culture condition was generally run in triplicate replicate wells. Leukapheresis product for the unexposed donors was purchased commercially. Ficoll-Paque PLUS gradient centrifugation was used to isolate PBMCs from leukapheresis product or whole blood. PBMCs were either used fresh in the expansion assay or cryopreserved at -140 degrees C. The QIAamp Micro DNA Kit was used to extract genomic DNA from the CD4+ T cells.

The sequence was collected from a human donor in good health. The sample was CD4+ T cells from PBMCs, cultured in vitro. Recombination linked TRBV25-1 to TRBJ1-2; TRBD1 lines up with 7 middle nucleotides. The CDR3 region has the sequence CASSREGAAYGYTF. The bases read TGTGCCAGCAGCCGGGAGGGGGCGGCCTATGGCTACACCTTC.